The 28 T cell receptor beta chains below all came from one sample that was sequenced in a study of T cell responses to AZD1222 COVID-19 vaccine. Produced via immunoSEQ multiplex PCR; TCRdb's table is partial and in-frame only. The table lists more than 95,000 clones, more than 85% of them singletons. The sample in question was peripheral blood, obtained on day 0 of AZD1222 vaccination. The receptors derive from an adult in good health.

The rearrangement joins TRBV19 to TRBJ2-2; 10 positions match TRBD2. Germline CDR1 is LNHDA and CDR2 is SQIVND (reference sequence). This CDR3 spans 16 amino acids. With V trimmed by 2 bases and J by 3 bases, 3 bases remained unmatched. The CDR3 nucleotides are TGTGCCAGTAGTATAACTAGCGGGGCCGACACCGGGGAGCTGTTTTTT. Protein: CASSITSGADTGELFF.

The chain has TRBV9 and TRBJ1-3, with a possible D match to TRBD1 (6 bases). This CDR3 comprises 15 residues. Trimming shortened V by 0 bases and J by 3 bases, and 10 bases separated the two germline ends. Germline assignment: CDR1 SGDLS and CDR2 YYNGEE. The CDR3 is CASSVGSGDGNTIYF. The CDR3 DNA is TGTGCCAGCAGCGTAGGATCAGGGGATGGAAACACCATATATTTT.

This sequence joins TRBV20-1 and TRBJ2-1; D is unresolved. This CDR3 is 10 amino acids long. The ends were cut back, 7 bases at V and 12 bases at J, with 13 bases in the middle. CDR1 and CDR2 from the germline V gene are DFQATT and SNEGSKA (reference sequence). CDR3 amino acids: CSGGHPWQFF. In DNA form, the CDR3 reads TGCAGTGGCGGCCACCCTTGGCAGTTCTTC.

CDR3 residues: CASSVASPSYEQYF. The CDR3, as DNA: TGTGCCAGCAGCGTAGCTTCTCCGTCCTACGAGCAGTACTTC. The rearrangement uses TRBV9 and TRBJ2-7, with D unclear. This CDR3 is 14 amino acids long. Germline V gene lookup returns CDR1 SGDLS and CDR2 YYNGEE. The V end was cut by 0 bases, the J end by 1 base, with 8 bases between.

The chain uses TRBV5-1 and TRBJ1-1, with TRBD1 as a possible D gene (5 bases). The ends were cut back, 3 bases at V and 1 base at J, with 10 bases in the middle. The germline V gene has CDR1 SGHRS and CDR2 YFSETQ. CDR3 size: 14 residues. The CDR3 sequence is CASSSDSANTEAFF. CDR3 coding DNA: TGCGCCAGCAGCTCTGACAGTGCGAACACTGAAGCTTTCTTT. Drawing the rest from reference TRBV5-1 and TRBJ1-1, the complete variable domain is KAGVTQTPRYLIKTRGQQVTLSCSPISGHRSVSWYQQTPGQGLQFLFEYFSETQRNKGNFPGRFSGRQFSNSRSEMNVSTLELGDSALYLCASSSDSANTEAFFGQGTRLTVV.

The J gene is TRBJ1-5, the V gene TRBV7-2; D gene unclear. Germline lookup yields CDR1 SGHTA and CDR2 FQGNSA. The CDR3 has 13 residues. Trimming took off 2 bases at V and 1 base at J, with 3 bases between the two ends. CDR3 nucleotides: TGTGCCAGCAGCTTAATCAGCAATCAGCCCCAGCATTTT. Translating gives CASSLISNQPQHF.

This chain uses TRBV6-5 with TRBJ1-1; D uncertain. This CDR3 has 14 residues. V was clipped by 5 bases and J by 1 base, with 11 bases between them. The germline V gene encodes CDR1 MNHEY and CDR2 SVGAGI. The CDR3 sequence: CASSISTGNTEAFF. The CDR3 DNA reads TGTGCCAGCAGTATCTCGACGGGGAACACTGAAGCTTTCTTT.

The gene calls are TRBV5-1 and TRBJ2-7, with a tentative D call TRBD2 (5 bases). V gave up 5 bases and J gave up 3 bases, with 15 bases separating them. The CDR3 is 14 residues long. In germline, CDR1 is SGHRS, CDR2 YFSETQ. This chain's CDR3 is CASSREPPGYEQYF. DNA of the CDR3: TGCGCCAGCAGTAGGGAGCCTCCGGGCTACGAGCAGTACTTC.

V gene TRBV28 combines with J gene TRBJ1-1; 8 bases are shared with TRBD1. Germline CDR1 and CDR2: MDHEN and SYDVKM. Unmatched junction bases numbered 7, after V lost 5 bases and J lost 2 bases. This CDR3 region has 15 residues. The CDR3 DNA sequence: TGTGCCAGCAGTCCCGCGGACAGGGTAAACACTGAAGCTTTCTTT. It yields the protein CASSPADRVNTEAFF.

This rearrangement joins TRBV28 to TRBJ1-6; TRBD1 agrees at 8 bases. V shed 5 bases, J shed 10 bases, and the junction held 7 bases outside the gene matches. The germline CDR1 and CDR2 sequences are MDHEN and SYDVKM. The CDR3 length is 14 residues. CDR3 sequence: CASSGLSGGSPLHF. DNA for the CDR3: TGTGCCAGCAGTGGTCTATCAGGGGGCTCACCCCTCCACTTT. Based on the CDR3 plus reference TRBV28 and TRBJ1-6, the full variable domain is DVKVTQSSRYLVKRTGEKVFLECVQDMDHENMFWYRQDPGLGLRLIYFSYDVKMKEKGDIPEGYSVSREKKERFSLILESASTNQTSMYLCASSGLSGGSPLHFGNGTRLTVT.

This clone was counted a single time. The genes are TRBV5-1 and TRBJ2-6, with D uncertain. The CDR3 covers 17 residues. Trimming left V 4 bases short and J 2 bases short, with 16 bases between. CDR1 is SGHRS, CDR2 YFSETQ, per germline. In nucleotides, the CDR3 is TGCGCCAGCAGCCCTACCCCCCAGCTTACTGGGGCCAACGTCCTGACTTTC. Encoded protein: CASSPTPQLTGANVLTF.

The chain recombines TRBV18 with TRBJ2-1; D not certain. The length of the CDR3 is 14 residues. V lost 2 bases to trimming and J lost 10 bases, with 15 bases between them. Germline-derived CDR1 and CDR2 are KGHSH and LQKENI. CDR3 coding DNA: TGTGCCAGCTCACCATACACGGACCCTCAAGAGCAGTTCTTC. Translation gives CASSPYTDPQEQFF.

In its sample, this clone was seen many times. This chain joins TRBV18 and TRBJ1-6, with 7 bases identical to TRBD1. CDR1 is KGHSH, CDR2 LQKENI, per germline. After removal of 3 bases from V and 7 bases from J, the junction contained 6 bases not matched to a gene. The CDR3 consists of 15 residues. CDR3 protein: CASSPLGQQNSPLHF. CDR3 nucleotides: TGTGCCAGCTCACCTTTGGGACAGCAGAATTCACCCCTCCACTTT.

The rearrangement uses TRBV6-5 and TRBJ1-6; TRBD1 aligns across 9 bases. CDR1 and CDR2 (germline): MNHEY, SVGAGI. The J segment lost 9 bases and the V segment lost 7 bases, leaving 7 bases of the junction unmatched. The CDR3 extends over 14 amino acids. The CDR3 sequence: CASTTGQGGSPLHF. For the CDR3, the DNA is TGTGCCAGCACTACGGGACAGGGCGGTTCACCCCTCCACTTT.

This clone came up many times. CDR3 DNA: TGTGCCAGCAGCACCATAGACAGTTGGGACACTGAAGCTTTCTTT. It translates to CASSTIDSWDTEAFF. The chain joins TRBV28 to TRBJ1-1; TRBD1 is a possible D gene (5 bases). Germline CDR1 MDHEN, CDR2 SYDVKM. This CDR3 contains 15 residues. The ends were cut back, 6 bases at V and 3 bases at J, with 17 bases in the middle.

This clone was counted a few times. V usage is TRBV12-3 or TRBV12-4 and J usage is TRBJ1-1, with D unresolved. Trimming stripped 1 base from V and 10 bases from J, with 7 bases between. There are 11 residues in the CDR3. CDR3 region: CASSLVGRAFF. The CDR3 coding sequence is TGTGCCAGCAGTTTAGTCGGGCGAGCTTTCTTT.

V is TRBV27 and J is TRBJ2-7, with a possible D match to TRBD2 (6 bases). Between the trimmed V and J ends, which lost 2 bases and 9 bases, there was a span of 17 bases. Germline V gives CDR1 MNHEY, CDR2 SMNVEV (reference sequence). This CDR3 is 14 amino acids long. This CDR3 is CASSLGGAQLGQYF. The DNA for the CDR3 is TGTGCCAGCAGTTTAGGAGGGGCGCAGCTAGGGCAGTACTTC.

The chain has TRBV19 and TRBJ2-5; 9 bases agree with TRBD1. The CDR3 extends over 13 amino acids. Per the germline V gene, CDR1 is LNHDA and CDR2 is SQIVND (reference sequence). The V gene end was trimmed by 4 bases and the J gene end by 3 bases; junction bases not matched to a gene: 0. The CDR3 reads CASSRDREETQYF. Written as DNA, the CDR3 is TGTGCCAGTAGTAGGGACAGGGAAGAGACCCAGTACTTC.

The rearrangement joins TRBV2 to TRBJ1-2; 8 positions match TRBD1. Per germline, CDR1 SNHLY and CDR2 FYNNEI. V was pared by 2 bases and J by 5 bases, with 7 bases of the junction left unmatched. The CDR3 spans 15 residues. CDR3 in amino acids: CASSERTGIGYGYTF. CDR3 nucleotide sequence: TGTGCCAGCAGTGAACGGACAGGGATAGGTTATGGCTACACCTTC.

The chain links TRBV5-1 to TRBJ1-6; 10 bases map to TRBD1. Germline V gives CDR1 SGHRS, CDR2 YFSETQ. V shed 4 bases, J shed 7 bases, and the junction held 5 bases outside the gene matches. The CDR3 has 15 amino acids. This CDR3 reads CASSGTGQGNSPLHF. DNA for the CDR3: TGCGCCAGCAGCGGCACGGGACAGGGGAATTCACCCCTCCACTTT.

The chain recombines TRBV7-6 with TRBJ2-5; 8 bases fit TRBD1. This CDR3 spans 17 amino acids. Trimming took 0 bases from V and 5 from J; bases not matched to a gene: 11. In germline, CDR1 is SGHVS, CDR2 FNYEAQ. CDR3 nucleotides: TGTGCCAGCAGCTTAGCGTGGGGCAGGGGGCTTCTGGAGACCCAGTACTTC. Translating gives CASSLAWGRGLLETQYF.

V is TRBV6-6 and J is TRBJ1-6; D uncertain. With 4 bases removed from V and 10 bases from J, the gap between germline ends came to 17 bases. This CDR3 spans 15 amino acids. Germline V lookup: CDR1 MNHNY, CDR2 SVGAGI (reference sequence). Here the CDR3 DNA reads TGTGCCAGCAGTTCGGTCGGGCCTGTAGGGTCACCCCTCCACTTT. Its translation: CASSSVGPVGSPLHF.

The chain has TRBV15 and TRBJ2-1; TRBD2 might be the D (6 bases). Trimming took 3 bases from V and 0 from J, leaving 15 bases between them. The CDR3 extends over 17 amino acids. CDR1 is LNHNV, CDR2 YYDKDF, per germline (reference sequence). The CDR3 here is CATSSPDRGSSYNEQFF. CDR3 coding DNA: TGTGCCACCAGCAGTCCTGACCGGGGGAGCTCCTACAATGAGCAGTTCTTC.

The chain employs TRBV28 and TRBJ2-7; D remains unclear. V lost 6 bases and J 5 bases, leaving 17 bases between the germline ends. CDR1 is MDHEN, CDR2 SYDVKM, per germline. This CDR3 has 14 residues. CDR3 nucleotide sequence: TGTGCCAGCAGCCTCACCTCATTAATAGACGAGCAGTACTTC. This gives the protein CASSLTSLIDEQYF.

This clone was picked up a small number of times. The chain recombines TRBV4-2 with TRBJ2-3, with TRBD2 matching over 8 bases. Germline CDR1 and CDR2: LGHNA and YNFKEQ. V lost 6 bases, J lost 1 base, and 15 bases stayed unmatched. The CDR3 is 18 residues long. The CDR3 is CASRREAGEGLGTDTQYF. DNA for the CDR3: TGTGCCAGCAGGAGGGAAGCGGGAGAAGGTCTAGGCACAGATACGCAGTATTTT.

The chain couples TRBV19 to TRBJ1-2; D remains unclear. Trimming removed 7 bases at V and 5 bases at J, with 14 bases between. Germline V lookup: CDR1 LNHDA, CDR2 SQIVND (reference sequence). This CDR3 comprises 13 residues. This chain's CDR3 is CASKGKGWYGYTF. CDR3 nucleotides: TGTGCCAGTAAAGGGAAGGGATGGTATGGCTACACCTTC.

This sequence joins TRBV5-1 and TRBJ2-1; TRBD2 agrees at 9 bases. Unmatched junction bases numbered 7, after V lost 0 bases and J lost 9 bases. CDR1 is SGHRS, CDR2 YFSETQ, per germline. The length of the CDR3 is 15 residues. The CDR3 DNA follows: TGCGCCAGCAGCTTGGTTAGTAGCGGGGGTACTGAGCAGTTCTTC. Its protein product is CASSLVSSGGTEQFF.

V and J are TRBV24-1 and TRBJ1-2; 11 nucleotides agree with TRBD1. Germline assignment: CDR1 KGHDR and CDR2 SFDVKD. This CDR3 has 15 residues. Trimming removed 1 base from V and 4 bases from J; junction bases left unmatched: 1. CDR3 sequence reads: CATSDFGTGGYGYTF. The CDR3 nucleotides are TGTGCCACCAGTGATTTTGGGACAGGGGGCTATGGCTACACCTTC.